The clone carrying this T cell receptor beta chain was observed a handful of times. This sample is part of a study of blood T cell repertoires in COVID-19. Study at large: Some COVID-19 samples were acute and others convalescent; all came from the United States, Italy and Spain.

Participant ages covered about 18 to 90 years across about 22 US areas. Membership in each cohort depended on participant-reported clinical history. Germline assignment: CDR1 LGHNT and CDR2 FRNRAP. The CDR3 has 13 amino acids. Trimming cost V 8 bases and J 1 base, with 10 bases left between them. Original handling: The assay estimated nucleated cells by amplifying reference gene primers. Method: immunoSEQ multiplex PCR; TCRdb's copy keeps in-frame clones and lacks some. V and J calls plus clone size are reproduced from that table; the DNA served to infer D and trimming. The profile shows 150,000 to 200,000 clones, 81% of them singletons.

This TCR was recovered from a woman in her thirties or forties with acute COVID-19. The specimen sequenced was PBMCs or T cells enriched from blood (not recorded which). The V and J genes are TRBV12-5 and TRBJ2-3; D might be TRBD2 (5 bases). CDR3 nucleotides: TGTGCTAGTCGGCTAGCAGGCACAGATACGCAGTATTTT. It translates to CASRLAGTDTQYF.